This T cell receptor (beta chain) stems from a study of shared clonotypes between healthy human individuals (dated by TCRdb to the early 2020s). In terms of the full investigation: Three men and two women, aged 18 to 49 years, made up the cohort. For each donor, three plates each were used for CD4 naive and CD4 memory, two plates were used for CD8 naive, and one plate was used for CD8 memory. Each donor's leukapheresis produced roughly between roughly 0.85 and 9.5 billion PBMCs. To estimate repertoire size and how much clonotypes are shared between individuals, the study performed deep sequencing of blood TCR repertoires from a handful of healthy adults. To increase sequencing depth and limit assay-specific biases, different laboratories used diverse techniques to prepare libraries and sequence TCR repertoires. Study-level results and caveats: Because the study included a small number of donors, the genetic and exposure-history diversity represented was limited. Rarefaction of sorted-subset datasets indicated incomplete sequencing despite the large sequencing depth. Sampling was limited to blood, and TCR repertoires in tissue likely differ from TCR repertoires in blood. Compared with non-shared clonotypes, clonotypes shared by all four sorted-subset donors had higher generation probabilities. Sharing across several donors was observed for 5% to 6.5% of naive CD4, over 3% of naive CD8, 2% to 2.5% of memory CD4, and roughly 0.4% of memory CD8 clonotypes. Based on pairwise subsampling, the degree of clonotype sharing among donors was expected to be affected by sequencing depth. Larger estimated clonotype richness was generally found for naive subsets than for memory subsets.

TCR CDR3 regions were amplified from genomic DNA by multiplex PCR using the deep immunoSEQ assay. Genomic DNA extracted from each cell subset was distributed evenly over all wells of several immunoSEQ 96-well plates, and each plate served as one replicate. For sorted subsets, each replicate PCR was loaded with 200 ng genomic DNA, equivalent to 25,000 to 30,000 T cell genomes. Purified libraries were measured with a Qubit 3.0 fluorometer, size-checked on a Bioanalyzer 2100, and measured again with the KAPA Library Quantification kit. Every immunoSEQ 96-well plate was sequenced on a dedicated single-read 150-cycle Illumina NextSeq 550 flow cell. The paper's processing steps were these. Because only junctional sequences without quality scores were contained in the immunoSEQ output, filtering matching that applied to full-length reads could not be performed. Sequences were annotated with PyIR, a Python wrapper for IgBLAST v1.9, and V/J genes and CDR3 were assigned using IMGT germline references. Reads were removed for weak V/J assignments (E-value above 1e-6), missing CDR3, stop codons, out-of-frame junctions, or ambiguous translated residues. A V3J clonotype was defined by an identical inferred V gene, J gene, and CDR3 amino acid sequence. To compute the percentage overlap between repertoires, the number of shared unique clonotypes was divided by the size of the smaller repertoire. Richness of each repertoire was evaluated using RTK rarefaction, the Chao1 estimator, and Recon v2.1 estimates of unobserved clonotypes. For all TCRbeta clonotypes obtained by the gDNA method from four donors, generation probabilities were computed with OLGA. Drawn from immuneACCESS, this table holds only the in-frame rearrangements with V and J called that TCRdb kept. Clones are partly lost; checked studies trace under half to an unresolved V gene and leave the rest unexplained. Clonal size and the V and J genes are those of that table, whereas D and trimming came from the DNA. The sample table contains hundreds of thousands of clones; only one count was recorded for about 96% of them. The ten largest clones capture about 0.11% of the sample.

Comments on this clone: It lacks a known antigen. No quality values exist for individual bases; no much larger clone is one base distant.

The CDR3 runs 12 residues from the cysteine to the phenylalanine. Only the CDR3 region is kept as DNA, spanning 36 bases read in frame from base 1. V loses 6 bases, J loses 10 bases, and the germline ends lie 13 bases apart. The germline V gene (reference sequence) yields MNHEY for CDR1 and SMNVEV for CDR2. CD8 naive samples consisted of CD45RO-negative cells that were positively selected for CCR7, yielding a CD45RA+CCR7+ population without TemRA cells. The donors were healthy, HIV-negative adults with no recently reported acute infections or vaccinations. Only Caucasian adults living in Nashville, Tennessee, USA were represented among the donors. After blood collection by leukapheresis, PBMCs were isolated using Ficoll-Histopaque density gradient centrifugation and then cryopreserved in the vapor phase of liquid nitrogen. Analytical flow cytometry was used to check the purity and quantity of each magnetically sorted T cell population. From each sorted fraction, genomic DNA was isolated and quantified by UV absorbance on a Nanodrop 2000c.

This sequence uses TRBV27 and TRBJ2-1; possibly the D gene is TRBD1, per 6 matching bases. Sample: naive CD8+ T cells sorted from blood. The sample's cell subset or site label, decoded: CD45RA+CCR7+. The sequence was collected from a woman in her thirties in good health. This receptor has the CDR3 CASRTGISEQFF. The nucleotide sequence is given as TGTGCCAGCAGAACAGGGATCAGCGAGCAGTTCTTC.